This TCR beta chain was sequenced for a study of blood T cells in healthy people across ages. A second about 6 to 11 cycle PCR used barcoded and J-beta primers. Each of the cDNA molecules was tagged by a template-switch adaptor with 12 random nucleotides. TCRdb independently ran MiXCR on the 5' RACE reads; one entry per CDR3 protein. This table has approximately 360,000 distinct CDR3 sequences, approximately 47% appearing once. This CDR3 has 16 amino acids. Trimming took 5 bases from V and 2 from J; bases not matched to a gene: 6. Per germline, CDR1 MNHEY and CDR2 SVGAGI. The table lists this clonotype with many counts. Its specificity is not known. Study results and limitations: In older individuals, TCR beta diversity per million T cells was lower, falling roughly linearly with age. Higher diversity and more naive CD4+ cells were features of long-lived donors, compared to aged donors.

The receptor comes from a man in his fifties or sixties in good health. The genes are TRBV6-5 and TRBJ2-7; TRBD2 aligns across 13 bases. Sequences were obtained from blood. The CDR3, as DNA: TGTGCCAGCAGTAGCTTCGGACTAGCGGGAGCCTACGAGCAGTACTTC. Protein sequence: CASSSFGLAGAYEQYF.